Listed below are T cell receptor beta chains from one sample, sequenced in a study of blood T cell repertoires in COVID-19. Here immunoSEQ multiplex PCR was the method, and the copy in TCRdb shows in-frame clones only, minus some. The profile shows about 140,000 clones, approximately 83% of them singletons. Input material: peripheral blood. The origin of the receptors is a human donor in a cohort sampled during active COVID-19. Each CDR3 is given with its conserved first and last residue. Fields, in order: CDR3 length, V gene, D gene, clone size, J gene, CDR3 protein, CDR3 DNA. The D gene is left open where the match is weak. Size tells how often a clone was seen (once, few, many) or the class of an expanded clone, and some rows leave it out.

len: 14; v_gene: TRBV5-1; d_gene: TRBD1; abundance: .; j_gene: TRBJ1-1; CDR3aa: CASSSTGANTEAFF; CDR3nt: TGCGCCAGCAGCTCGACAGGGGCCAACACTGAAGCTTTCTTT
len: 15; v_gene: TRBV28; d_gene: TRBD1; abundance: .; j_gene: TRBJ1-1; CDR3aa: CASTKGQGINTEAFF; CDR3nt: TGTGCCAGCACAAAGGGACAGGGAATTAACACTGAAGCTTTCTTT
len: 13; v_gene: TRBV7-3; d_gene: TRBD2; abundance: .; j_gene: TRBJ2-1; CDR3aa: CASSPGGSNEQFF; CDR3nt: TGTGCCAGCAGCCCGGGGGGATCCAATGAGCAGTTCTTC
len: 16; v_gene: TRBV6-6; d_gene: TRBD2; abundance: .; j_gene: TRBJ2-1; CDR3aa: CASSLPSGGLYNEQFF; CDR3nt: TGTGCCAGCAGCCTACCTAGCGGGGGGTTATACAATGAGCAGTTCTTC
len: 15; v_gene: TRBV5-1; d_gene: TRBD1; abundance: .; j_gene: TRBJ2-7; CDR3aa: CASSPRGQGTYEQYF; CDR3nt: TGCGCCAGCAGCCCCCGAGGACAGGGCACCTACGAGCAGTACTTC
len: 13; v_gene: TRBV7-9; d_gene: TRBD2; abundance: .; j_gene: TRBJ2-3; CDR3aa: CASSRSGTDTQYF; CDR3nt: TGTGCCAGCAGCCGTAGCGGGACAGATACGCAGTATTTT
len: 13; v_gene: TRBV2; d_gene: .; abundance: .; j_gene: TRBJ1-2; CDR3aa: CASSGTSNYGYTF; CDR3nt: TGTGCCAGCAGCGGGACATCTAACTATGGCTACACCTTC
len: 17; v_gene: TRBV19; d_gene: TRBD1; abundance: .; j_gene: TRBJ1-1; CDR3aa: CASSIGGTGGTNTEAFF; CDR3nt: TGTGCCAGTAGTATAGGGGGGACAGGGGGAACGAACACTGAAGCTTTCTTT
len: 17; v_gene: TRBV5-1; d_gene: TRBD2; abundance: .; j_gene: TRBJ2-5; CDR3aa: CASSLGVLAGGTETQYF; CDR3nt: TGCGCCAGCAGCTTGGGAGTCCTAGCGGGGGGCACCGAGACCCAGTACTTC
len: 13; v_gene: TRBV7-9; d_gene: TRBD1; abundance: .; j_gene: TRBJ1-2; CDR3aa: CASSLGTGYGYTF; CDR3nt: TGTGCCAGCAGCTTAGGGACAGGCTATGGCTACACCTTC
len: 16; v_gene: TRBV29-1; d_gene: TRBD2; abundance: once; j_gene: TRBJ2-1; CDR3aa: CSVVAGDLRSYNEQFF; CDR3nt: TGCAGCGTTGTAGCGGGGGACCTACGATCCTACAATGAGCAGTTCTTC
len: 15; v_gene: TRBV3-1/TRBV3-2; d_gene: .; abundance: .; j_gene: TRBJ1-4; CDR3aa: CASSQVGGLGEKLFF; CDR3nt: TGTGCCAGCAGCCAAGTAGGAGGGCTTGGCGAAAAACTGTTTTTT
len: 14; v_gene: TRBV7-6; d_gene: .; abundance: .; j_gene: TRBJ1-5; CDR3aa: CASSSGIGNQPQHF; CDR3nt: TGTGCCAGCAGCTCAGGTATCGGCAATCAGCCCCAGCATTTT
len: 13; v_gene: TRBV5-4; d_gene: .; abundance: .; j_gene: TRBJ2-5; CDR3aa: CASSLGQQETQYF; CDR3nt: TGTGCCAGCAGCTTGGGACAGCAAGAGACCCAGTACTTC
len: 12; v_gene: TRBV15; d_gene: .; abundance: .; j_gene: TRBJ2-7; CDR3aa: CATSGYGREQYF; CDR3nt: TGTGCCACCAGCGGTTATGGTAGAGAGCAGTACTTC
len: 15; v_gene: TRBV6-5; d_gene: TRBD1; abundance: .; j_gene: TRBJ2-1; CDR3aa: CASSYREGGHNEQFF; CDR3nt: TGTGCCAGCAGTTACCGAGAAGGGGGCCACAATGAGCAGTTCTTC